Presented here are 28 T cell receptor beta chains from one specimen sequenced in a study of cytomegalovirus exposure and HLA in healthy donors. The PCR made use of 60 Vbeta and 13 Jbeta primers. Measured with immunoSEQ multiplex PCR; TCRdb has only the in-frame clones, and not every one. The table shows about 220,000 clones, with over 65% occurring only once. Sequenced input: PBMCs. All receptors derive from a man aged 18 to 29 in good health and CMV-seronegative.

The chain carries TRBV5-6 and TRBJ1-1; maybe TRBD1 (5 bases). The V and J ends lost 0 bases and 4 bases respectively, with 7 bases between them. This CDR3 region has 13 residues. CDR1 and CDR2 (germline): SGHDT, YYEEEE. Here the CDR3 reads CASSLVDSTEAFF. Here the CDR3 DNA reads TGTGCCAGCAGCTTGGTCGACAGCACTGAAGCTTTCTTT.

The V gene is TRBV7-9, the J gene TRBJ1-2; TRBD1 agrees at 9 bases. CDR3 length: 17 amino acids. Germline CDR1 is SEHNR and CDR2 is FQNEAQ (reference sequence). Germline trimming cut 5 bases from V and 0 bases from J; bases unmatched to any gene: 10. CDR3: CASSGAGQGRSNYGYTF. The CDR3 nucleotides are TGTGCCAGCAGCGGAGCGGGACAGGGTAGATCTAACTATGGCTACACCTTC.

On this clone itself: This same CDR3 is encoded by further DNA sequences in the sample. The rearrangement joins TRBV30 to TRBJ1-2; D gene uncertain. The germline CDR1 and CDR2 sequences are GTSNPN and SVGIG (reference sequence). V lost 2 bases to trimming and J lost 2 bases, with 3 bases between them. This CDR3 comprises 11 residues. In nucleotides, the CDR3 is TGTGCCTGGAGTTTAAACTATGGCTACACCTTC. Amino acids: CAWSLNYGYTF.

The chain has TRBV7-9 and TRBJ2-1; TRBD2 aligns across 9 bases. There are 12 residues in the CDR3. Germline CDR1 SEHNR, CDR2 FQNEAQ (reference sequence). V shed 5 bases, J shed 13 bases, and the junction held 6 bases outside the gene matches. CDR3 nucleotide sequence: TGTGCCAGCAGCGAGACTAGCGGTTTACAGTTCTTC. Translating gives CASSETSGLQFF.

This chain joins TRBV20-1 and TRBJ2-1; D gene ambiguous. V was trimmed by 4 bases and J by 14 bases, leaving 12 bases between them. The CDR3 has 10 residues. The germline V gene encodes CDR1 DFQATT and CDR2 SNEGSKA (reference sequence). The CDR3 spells CSAIRLEEFF. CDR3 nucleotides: TGCAGTGCTATCAGGCTGGAAGAGTTCTTC.

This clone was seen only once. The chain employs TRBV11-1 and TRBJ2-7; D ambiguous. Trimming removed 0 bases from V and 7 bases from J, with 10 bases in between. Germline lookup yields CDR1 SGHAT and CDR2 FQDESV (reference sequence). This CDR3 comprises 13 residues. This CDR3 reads CASSLAVSLEQYF. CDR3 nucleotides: TGTGCCAGCAGCTTAGCTGTCTCCCTGGAGCAGTACTTC.

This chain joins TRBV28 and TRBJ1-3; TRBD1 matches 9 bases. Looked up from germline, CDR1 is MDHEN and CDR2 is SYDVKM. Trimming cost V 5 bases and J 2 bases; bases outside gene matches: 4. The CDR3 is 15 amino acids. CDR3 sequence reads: CASSIGQGTGNTIYF. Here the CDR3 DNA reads TGTGCCAGCAGTATAGGACAGGGGACTGGAAACACCATATATTTT. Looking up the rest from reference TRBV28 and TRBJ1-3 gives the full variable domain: DVKVTQSSRYLVKRTGEKVFLECVQDMDHENMFWYRQDPGLGLRLIYFSYDVKMKEKGDIPEGYSVSREKKERFSLILESASTNQTSMYLCASSIGQGTGNTIYFGEGSWLTVV.

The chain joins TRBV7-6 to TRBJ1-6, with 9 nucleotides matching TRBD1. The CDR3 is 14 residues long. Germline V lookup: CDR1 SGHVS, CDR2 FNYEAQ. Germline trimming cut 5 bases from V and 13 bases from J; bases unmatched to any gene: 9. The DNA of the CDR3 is TGTGCCAGCAGCGGCCAGGGACAGGGCGGTCCCCTCCACTTT. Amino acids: CASSGQGQGGPLHF.

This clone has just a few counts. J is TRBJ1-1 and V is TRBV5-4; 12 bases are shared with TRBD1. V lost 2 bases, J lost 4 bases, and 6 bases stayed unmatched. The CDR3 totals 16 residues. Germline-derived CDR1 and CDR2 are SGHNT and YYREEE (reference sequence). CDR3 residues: CASSLGDRGPLTEAFF. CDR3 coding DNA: TGTGCCAGCAGCTTAGGGGACAGGGGGCCCCTCACTGAAGCTTTCTTT.

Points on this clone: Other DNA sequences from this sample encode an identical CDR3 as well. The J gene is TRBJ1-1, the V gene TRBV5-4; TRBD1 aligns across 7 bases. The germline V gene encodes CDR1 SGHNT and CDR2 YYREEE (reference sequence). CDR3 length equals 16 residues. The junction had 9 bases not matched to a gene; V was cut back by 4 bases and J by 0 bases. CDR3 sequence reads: CASSLKRTGLNTEAFF. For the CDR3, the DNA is TGTGCCAGCAGCCTAAAACGGACAGGCCTGAACACTGAAGCTTTCTTT. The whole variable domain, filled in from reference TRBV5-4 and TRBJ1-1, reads ETGVTQSPTHLIKTRGQQVTLRCSSQSGHNTVSWYQQALGQGPQFIFQYYREEENGRGNFPPRFSGLQFPNYSSELNVNALELDDSALYLCASSLKRTGLNTEAFFGQGTRLTVV.

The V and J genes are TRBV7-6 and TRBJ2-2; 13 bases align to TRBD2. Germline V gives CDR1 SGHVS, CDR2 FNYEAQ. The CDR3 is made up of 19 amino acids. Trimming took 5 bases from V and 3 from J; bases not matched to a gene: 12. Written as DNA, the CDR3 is TGTGCCAGCAGCAAAGCCGGACTAGCGGGAGTAGGGGACACCGGGGAGCTGTTTTTT. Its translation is CASSKAGLAGVGDTGELFF. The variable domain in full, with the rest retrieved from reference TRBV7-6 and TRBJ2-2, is GAGVSQSPRYKVTKRGQDVALRCDPISGHVSLYWYRQALGQGPEFLTYFNYEAQQDKSGLPNDRFSAERPEGSISTLTIQRTEQRDSAMYRCASSKAGLAGVGDTGELFFGEGSRLTVL.

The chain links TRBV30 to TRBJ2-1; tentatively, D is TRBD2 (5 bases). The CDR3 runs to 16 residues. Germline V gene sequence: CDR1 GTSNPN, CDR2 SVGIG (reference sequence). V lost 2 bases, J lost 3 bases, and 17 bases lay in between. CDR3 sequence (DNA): TGTGCCTGGAGTCAAGAGCGGACCCTGCACTACAATGAGCAGTTCTTC. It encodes CAWSQERTLHYNEQFF.

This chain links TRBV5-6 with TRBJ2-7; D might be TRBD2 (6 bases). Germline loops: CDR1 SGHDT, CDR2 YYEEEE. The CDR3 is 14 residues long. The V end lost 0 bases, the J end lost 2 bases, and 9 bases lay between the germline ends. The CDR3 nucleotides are TGTGCCAGCAGCTTGGGGGGCGGGACCTACGAGCAGTACTTC. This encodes CASSLGGGTYEQYF.

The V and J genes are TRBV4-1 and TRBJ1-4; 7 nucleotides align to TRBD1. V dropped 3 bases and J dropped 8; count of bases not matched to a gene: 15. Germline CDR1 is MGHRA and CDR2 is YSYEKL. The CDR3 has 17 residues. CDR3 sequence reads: CASSHWDSNSGGEKLFF. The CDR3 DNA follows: TGCGCCAGCAGCCATTGGGACAGCAACTCTGGAGGGGAAAAACTGTTTTTT.

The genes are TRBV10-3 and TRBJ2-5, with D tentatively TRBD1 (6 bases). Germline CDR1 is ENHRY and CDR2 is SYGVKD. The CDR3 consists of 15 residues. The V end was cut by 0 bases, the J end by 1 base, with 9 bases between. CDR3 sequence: CAISESRQVQETQYF. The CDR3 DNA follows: TGTGCCATCAGTGAGTCGAGACAGGTCCAAGAGACCCAGTACTTC.

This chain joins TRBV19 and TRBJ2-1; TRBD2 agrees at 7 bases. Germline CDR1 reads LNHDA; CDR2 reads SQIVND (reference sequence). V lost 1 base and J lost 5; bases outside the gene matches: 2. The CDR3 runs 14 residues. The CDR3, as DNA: TGTGCCAGTAGTATAGCGGGAGGAGACAATGAGCAGTTCTTC. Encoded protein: CASSIAGGDNEQFF.

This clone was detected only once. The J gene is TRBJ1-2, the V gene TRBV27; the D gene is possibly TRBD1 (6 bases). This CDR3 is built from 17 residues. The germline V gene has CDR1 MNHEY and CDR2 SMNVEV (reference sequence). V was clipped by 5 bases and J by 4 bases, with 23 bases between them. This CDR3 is CASSPWGGGGYSYGYTF. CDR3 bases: TGTGCCAGCAGTCCATGGGGCGGGGGCGGCTATTCCTATGGCTACACCTTC.

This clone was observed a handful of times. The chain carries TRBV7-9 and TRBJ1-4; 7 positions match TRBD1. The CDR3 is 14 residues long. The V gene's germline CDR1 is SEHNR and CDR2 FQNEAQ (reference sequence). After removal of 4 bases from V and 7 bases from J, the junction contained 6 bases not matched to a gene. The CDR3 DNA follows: TGTGCCAGCAGCTCCGGGACAGAAGCTGAAAAACTGTTTTTT. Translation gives CASSSGTEAEKLFF. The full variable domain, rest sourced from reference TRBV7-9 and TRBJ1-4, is DTGVSQNPRHKITKRGQNVTFRCDPISEHNRLYWYRQTLGQGPEFLTYFQNEAQLEKSRLLSDRFSAERPKGSFSTLEIQRTEQGDSAMYLCASSSGTEAEKLFFGSGTQLSVL.

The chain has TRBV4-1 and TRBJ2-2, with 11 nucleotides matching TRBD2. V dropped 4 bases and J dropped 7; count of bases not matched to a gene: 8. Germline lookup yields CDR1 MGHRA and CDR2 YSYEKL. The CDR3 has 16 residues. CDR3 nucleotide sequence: TGCGCCAGCAGCCTGGGGACTAGCGGAGGGGGCGGGGAGCTGTTTTTT. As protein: CASSLGTSGGGGELFF.

The CDR3 here is CASSESSYNEQFF. CDR3 nucleotide sequence: TGTGCCAGCAGCGAGAGCTCCTACAATGAGCAGTTCTTC. The chain is built from TRBV9 and TRBJ2-1; D is ambiguous. V was shortened by 3 bases and J by 0 bases, with 4 bases between the two germline ends. The CDR3 has 13 residues. Germline V gene data show CDR1 as SGDLS and CDR2 as YYNGEE.

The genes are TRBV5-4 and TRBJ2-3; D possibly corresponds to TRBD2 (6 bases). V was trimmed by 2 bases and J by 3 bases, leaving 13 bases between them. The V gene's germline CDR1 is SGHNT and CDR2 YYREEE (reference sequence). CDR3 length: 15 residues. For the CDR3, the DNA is TGTGCCAGCAGCTTACGGGAGACGATAACAGATACGCAGTATTTT. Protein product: CASSLRETITDTQYF. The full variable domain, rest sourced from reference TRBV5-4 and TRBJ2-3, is ETGVTQSPTHLIKTRGQQVTLRCSSQSGHNTVSWYQQALGQGPQFIFQYYREEENGRGNFPPRFSGLQFPNYSSELNVNALELDDSALYLCASSLRETITDTQYFGPGTRLTVL.

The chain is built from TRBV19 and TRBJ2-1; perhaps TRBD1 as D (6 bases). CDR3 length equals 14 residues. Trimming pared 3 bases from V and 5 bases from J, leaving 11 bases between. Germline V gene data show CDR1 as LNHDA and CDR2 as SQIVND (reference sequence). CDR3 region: CASSIGQIHNEQFF. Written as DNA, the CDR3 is TGTGCCAGTAGTATTGGACAGATTCACAATGAGCAGTTCTTC.

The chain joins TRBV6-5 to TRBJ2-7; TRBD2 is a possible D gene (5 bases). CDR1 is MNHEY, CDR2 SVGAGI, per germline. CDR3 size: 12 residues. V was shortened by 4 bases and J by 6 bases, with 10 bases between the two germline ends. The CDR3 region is CASSSRTFEQYF. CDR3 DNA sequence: TGTGCCAGCAGTTCCCGGACTTTCGAGCAGTACTTC.

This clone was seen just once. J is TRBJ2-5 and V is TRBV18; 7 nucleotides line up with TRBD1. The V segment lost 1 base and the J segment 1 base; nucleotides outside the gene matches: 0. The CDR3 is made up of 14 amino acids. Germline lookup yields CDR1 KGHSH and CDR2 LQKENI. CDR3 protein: CASSPRDSQETQYF. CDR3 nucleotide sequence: TGTGCCAGCTCACCACGGGACAGCCAAGAGACCCAGTACTTC.

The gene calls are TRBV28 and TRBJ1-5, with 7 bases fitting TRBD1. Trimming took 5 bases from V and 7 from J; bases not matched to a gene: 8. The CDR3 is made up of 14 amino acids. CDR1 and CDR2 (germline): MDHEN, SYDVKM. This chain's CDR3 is CASSPTGSGQPQHF. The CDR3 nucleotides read TGTGCCAGCAGTCCGACAGGGAGCGGACAGCCCCAGCATTTT.

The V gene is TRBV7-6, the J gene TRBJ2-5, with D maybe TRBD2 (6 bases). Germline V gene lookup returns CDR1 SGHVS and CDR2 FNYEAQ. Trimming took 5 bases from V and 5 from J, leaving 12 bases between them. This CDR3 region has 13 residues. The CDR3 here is CASSLSGGETQYF. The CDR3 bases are TGTGCCAGCAGCCTCAGCGGAGGGGAGACCCAGTACTTC.

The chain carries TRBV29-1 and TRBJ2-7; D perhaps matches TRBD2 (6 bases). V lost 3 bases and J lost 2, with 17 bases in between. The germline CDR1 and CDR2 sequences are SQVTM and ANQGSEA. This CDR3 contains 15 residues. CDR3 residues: CSVEFREASTYEQYF. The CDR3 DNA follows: TGCAGCGTTGAGTTCAGGGAGGCGTCTACCTACGAGCAGTACTTC.

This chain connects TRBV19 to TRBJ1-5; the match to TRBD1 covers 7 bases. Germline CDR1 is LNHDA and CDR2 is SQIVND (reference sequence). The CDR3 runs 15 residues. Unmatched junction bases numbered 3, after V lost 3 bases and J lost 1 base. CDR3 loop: CASSMNRGSNQPQHF. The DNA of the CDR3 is TGTGCCAGTAGTATGAACAGGGGAAGCAATCAGCCCCAGCATTTT. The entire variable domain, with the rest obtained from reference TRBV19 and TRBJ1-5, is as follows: DGGITQSPKYLFRKEGQNVTLSCEQNLNHDAMYWYRQDPGQGLRLIYYSQIVNDFQKGDIAEGYSVSREKKESFPLTVTSAQKNPTAFYLCASSMNRGSNQPQHFGDGTRLSIL.